Following are 6 T cell receptor beta chains from one sample sequenced in a study of CD8 T cells in ankylosing spondylitis. TCRdb reanalysed the 5' RACE reads using MiXCR and keeps one entry per CDR3 protein. The repertoire holds under 85,000 distinct CDR3 sequences, 5.3% seen once, with around 2.2% in the top ten. Specimen: blood, either unsorted or a sorted T cell fraction (not recorded which). The source is a male donor with ankylosing spondylitis or in good health (not recorded which).

The chain has TRBV5-1 and TRBJ2-2; 7 bases align to TRBD1. Trimming cost V 3 bases and J 7 bases; bases outside gene matches: 9. This CDR3 contains 15 residues. The germline gives CDR1 SGHRS, CDR2 YFSETQ. CDR3 bases: TGCGCCAGCAGCTGGGGACAGACGGAAGGCGGGGAGCTGTTTTTT. As protein: CASSWGQTEGGELFF.

This clonotype was seen many times. The rearrangement links TRBV6-1 to TRBJ2-4; TRBD1 agrees at 8 bases. J was trimmed by 1 base and V by 6 bases; bases with no gene match: 5. Germline V gene data show CDR1 as MNHNS and CDR2 as SASEGT. CDR3 length: 15 residues. The CDR3 here is CASSDRGAAKNIQYF. The CDR3 coding sequence is TGTGCCAGCAGCGACAGGGGTGCGGCCAAAAACATTCAGTACTTC.

On this clonotype: This could be a read error, since a much larger clone is one nucleotide away. The chain joins TRBV18 to TRBJ1-1; no reliable D call. The CDR3 has 13 residues. Trimming took off 4 bases at V and 0 bases at J, with 6 bases between the two ends. Germline V gives CDR1 KGHSH, CDR2 LQKENI. This chain's CDR3 is CASSLELNTEAFF. CDR3 in DNA: TGTGCCAGCTCACTCGAGCTGAACACTGAAGCTTTCTTT.

In its sample, this clonotype was seen many times. The V gene is TRBV5-6, the J gene TRBJ1-6; D gene unclear. Germline CDR1 and CDR2: SGHDT and YYEEEE. The CDR3 has 15 residues. V lost 4 bases and J lost 7, with 15 bases in between. The CDR3: CASSQSTASNSPLHF. The CDR3 DNA reads as TGTGCCAGCAGCCAATCGACTGCTTCAAATTCACCCCTCCACTTT.

This clonotype has at least ten counts. This rearrangement joins TRBV4-2 to TRBJ1-6; D uncertain. This CDR3 is 16 amino acids long. The germline CDR1 and CDR2 sequences are LGHNA and YNFKEQ. Trimming shortened V by 4 bases and J by 5 bases, and 15 bases separated the two germline ends. The CDR3 DNA is TGTGCCAGCAGCCGCCAGGAGTCCACAGATAATTCACCCCTCCACTTT. Amino acid sequence: CASSRQESTDNSPLHF.

This clonotype was seen ten or more times. The chain joins TRBV3-1 to TRBJ1-6; the D gene is possibly TRBD1 (5 bases). The CDR3 has 13 residues. Trimming cost V 6 bases and J 15 bases, with 18 bases left between them. Per the germline V gene, CDR1 is LGHDT and CDR2 is YNNKEL (reference sequence). The CDR3 DNA sequence: TGTGCCAGCAGTAACAGAGGGGTTTTACGCCTCCACTTT. Translating gives CASSNRGVLRLHF.